This T cell receptor (beta chain) is drawn from a study of tumor-infiltrating lymphocytes in oesophageal squamous cell carcinoma. The CDR3 is 13 amino acids. CDR1 is SEHNR, CDR2 FQNEAQ, per germline (reference sequence). On this clonotype: One end of the junction varies from germline; a read error may be responsible.

TCRdb reprocessed the PCR reads via MiXCR and lists one record per CDR3 protein. The data contain under 20,000 distinct CDR3 sequences, 40% of them singletons. Sequences were obtained from blood. The chain employs TRBV7-9 and TRBJ2-1, with D perhaps TRBD2 (5 bases). The receptor was isolated from a male donor with esophageal squamous cell carcinoma. Here the CDR3 DNA reads TGTGCCAGCAGCCCCGTATCCTCCGGGGAGCTGTACTTC. Residues: CASSPVSSGELYF.